This T cell receptor (beta chain) was recovered during a study of OX40 agonist ivuxolimab in advanced cancers. About the study: The patients got ivuxolimab, which is an agonistic anti-OX40 (CD134) antibody. General study points: The mean number of expanded clones was higher in CD8+ T cells than in CD4+.

Profiled with immunoSEQ multiplex PCR; TCRdb holds only in-frame clones, not every one. The sample comprises roughly 75,000 clones, over 90% of which are singletons, and 5.5% to 7% rests with the top ten. V lost 3 bases and J 1 base, leaving 18 bases between the germline ends. CDR1 MNHEY and CDR2 SMNVEV come from the germline V gene (reference sequence). This CDR3 comprises 17 residues. To note about this clone: Its antigen is not identified.

This clonotype was sampled from an adult with an advanced solid tumor such as melanoma, head and neck, liver or kidney cancer. The sequenced sample was CD4+ or CD8+ T cells sorted from blood, obtained in a trial of the OX40 agonist ivuxolimab. This chain uses TRBV27 with TRBJ1-1; the D gene is possibly TRBD1 (6 bases). The CDR3 coding sequence is TGTGCCAGCAGTTTCCTTCCCCGGGGCAGGGGGAACACTGAAGCTTTCTTT. Amino acids: CASSFLPRGRGNTEAFF.